Listed here are 29 T cell receptor beta chains from one sample, sequenced in a study of Ad26.COV2.S vaccination and SARS-CoV-2 variants. Clones were read by immunoSEQ multiplex PCR, and TCRdb kept only the in-frame ones, dropping some. The table has around 300,000 clones, 85% to 90% seen once. This sample's treatment: about 20 received Ad26.COV2.S at low or high dose, single or two shots; roughly 5 received placebo; per-sample allocation not given. Sampling was done on day 63 after the first vaccine or placebo injection. The sample consisted of peripheral blood, taken in a trial of Ad26.COV2.S vaccine versus placebo. The receptor set was obtained from a person aged 18 to 59 who received the Ad26.COV2.S COVID-19 vaccine or a placebo.

The genes are TRBV7-8 and TRBJ1-1; tentatively, D is TRBD1 (5 bases). Germline V gene lookup returns CDR1 SGHVS and CDR2 FQNEAQ. V dropped 1 base and J dropped 6 bases, with 9 bases sitting between them. This CDR3 is built from 13 residues. The CDR3 DNA is TGTGCCAGCAGCTTAGGGGGGTACGCTGAAGCTTTCTTT. This translates into CASSLGGYAEAFF.

The chain joins TRBV29-1 to TRBJ2-1; TRBD2 is a possible D gene (6 bases). The germline V and J ends were trimmed by 2 bases and 7 bases, with 18 bases remaining between them. Per the germline V gene, CDR1 is SQVTM and CDR2 is ANQGSEA. The CDR3 spans 15 residues. The CDR3 DNA is TGCAGCGTTGAAACTAGCCTTCTGGGGCCGAATGAGCAGTTCTTC. Translating it yields CSVETSLLGPNEQFF.

The count of this clone is one. The V gene is TRBV2, the J gene TRBJ1-5; no reliable D call. The CDR3 is 16 amino acids. Germline values: CDR1 SNHLY, CDR2 FYNNEI. The V end was cut by 2 bases, the J end by 0 bases, with 11 bases between. This chain's CDR3 is CASSETPADSNQPQHF. Written as DNA, the CDR3 is TGTGCCAGCAGTGAAACCCCTGCGGATAGCAATCAGCCCCAGCATTTT.

This clone was observed once. The V gene is TRBV5-4, the J gene TRBJ1-1, with 7 bases fitting TRBD1. CDR1 is SGHNT and CDR2 is YYREEE in the germline V gene (reference sequence). CDR3 length equals 15 residues. The V gene end was trimmed by 5 bases and the J gene end by 2 bases; junction bases not matched to a gene: 9. In DNA, the CDR3 is TGTGCCAGCAGTACCGGGACAGCCCAAAACACTGAAGCTTTCTTT. It yields the protein CASSTGTAQNTEAFF. Full variable domain (remainder filled in from reference TRBV5-4 and TRBJ1-1): ETGVTQSPTHLIKTRGQQVTLRCSSQSGHNTVSWYQQALGQGPQFIFQYYREEENGRGNFPPRFSGLQFPNYSSELNVNALELDDSALYLCASSTGTAQNTEAFFGQGTRLTVV.

The chain links TRBV7-2 to TRBJ2-3, with TRBD2 matching 15 bases. Looked up from germline, CDR1 is SGHTA and CDR2 is FQGNSA. CDR3 size: 18 residues. The V and J ends lost 5 bases and 4 bases, in that order; junction bases with no gene match: 10. The CDR3 sequence is CASSPGLAGGRGSDTQYF. In nucleotides, the CDR3 is TGTGCCAGCAGCCCGGGACTAGCGGGAGGACGAGGCTCAGATACGCAGTATTTT.

The V and J genes are TRBV3-1 (or the pseudogene TRBV3-2) and TRBJ2-1; D might be TRBD2 (5 bases). Trimming shortened V by 7 bases and J by 5 bases, and 18 bases separated the two germline ends. The CDR3 is 15 residues long. Germline assignment: CDR1 LGHDT and CDR2 YNNKEL (reference sequence). CDR3 amino acids: CASKDDPTRDNEQFF. CDR3 nucleotides: TGTGCCAGCAAGGACGACCCAACGAGGGACAATGAGCAGTTCTTC.

The gene calls are TRBV29-1 and TRBJ2-7, with no clear D. CDR1 is SQVTM and CDR2 is ANQGSEA in the germline V gene. V dropped 6 bases and J dropped 2 bases, with 14 bases sitting between them. This CDR3 region has 13 residues. CDR3 sequence reads: CSVPRATTYEQYF. The CDR3 DNA sequence: TGCAGCGTGCCTAGGGCAACCACCTACGAGCAGTACTTC.

CDR3 in DNA: TGTGCCAGCTCACCAGGACAGGGAAAGGGCTCTGGAAACACCATATATTTT. Translated, it gives CASSPGQGKGSGNTIYF. J is TRBJ1-3 and V is TRBV18, with 8 nucleotides matching TRBD1. Trimming cost V 2 bases and J 0 bases; bases outside gene matches: 6. CDR3 length: 17 residues. CDR1 is KGHSH, CDR2 LQKENI, per germline. Using reference TRBV18 and TRBJ1-3 for the parts outside the CDR3, the full variable domain is NAGVMQNPRHLVRRRGQEARLRCSPMKGHSHVYWYRQLPEEGLKFMVYLQKENIIDESGMPKERFSAEFPKEGPSILRIQQVVRGDSAAYFCASSPGQGKGSGNTIYFGEGSWLTVV.

A single count supports this clone. The rearrangement joins TRBV7-2 to TRBJ1-2, with a possible D match to TRBD1 (5 bases). The CDR3 covers 15 residues. The germline V gene has CDR1 SGHTA and CDR2 FQGNSA. V shed 6 bases and J shed 5 bases, with 19 bases lying between them. The CDR3 spells CASSSRRRDGYGYTF. CDR3 bases: TGTGCCAGCAGTTCACGTCGCAGGGATGGGTATGGCTACACCTTC.

The table lists this clone with a count of one. The chain carries TRBV27 and TRBJ1-2; 10 bases fit TRBD1. CDR1 and CDR2 (germline): MNHEY, SMNVEV (reference sequence). This CDR3 contains 16 residues. J was trimmed by 2 bases and V by 3 bases; bases with no gene match: 6. CDR3 residues: CASSLFRGQGNYGYTF. In DNA, the CDR3 is TGTGCCAGCAGTTTGTTTCGGGGACAGGGGAACTATGGCTACACCTTC.

The count of this clone is one. The V gene is TRBV15, the J gene TRBJ2-2, with D perhaps matching TRBD1 (6 bases). The germline V gene encodes CDR1 LNHNV and CDR2 YYDKDF (reference sequence). The CDR3 loop spans 16 amino acids. V dropped 0 bases and J dropped 2 bases, with 10 bases sitting between them. CDR3 coding DNA: TGTGCCACCAGCAGAGATAAGGGGGATAACACCGGGGAGCTGTTTTTT. Translation gives CATSRDKGDNTGELFF.

The chain links TRBV27 to TRBJ1-2; perhaps TRBD1 as D (5 bases). CDR3 size: 14 residues. Germline lookup yields CDR1 MNHEY and CDR2 SMNVEV (reference sequence). Trimming removed 8 bases from V and 1 base from J, with 14 bases in between. As DNA, the CDR3 is TGTGCCAGCTCCCCCGGGGGGGGTAACTATGGCTACACCTTC. Its translation is CASSPGGGNYGYTF.

This chain connects TRBV2 to TRBJ1-2, with a weak D call TRBD1 (6 bases). CDR1 is SNHLY and CDR2 is FYNNEI in the germline V gene. Trimming pared 6 bases from V and 7 bases from J, leaving 24 bases between. CDR3 length: 16 residues. The CDR3 nucleotides are TGTGCCAGCAGGCCGGAGGCTACAGGGCGGTGGATTGGCTACACCTTC. This sequence encodes CASRPEATGRWIGYTF. Full variable domain (remainder filled in from reference TRBV2 and TRBJ1-2): EPEVTQTPSHQVTQMGQEVILRCVPISNHLYFYWYRQILGQKVEFLVSFYNNEISEKSEIFDDQFSVERPDGSNFTLKIRSTKLEDSAMYFCASRPEATGRWIGYTFGSGTRLTVV.

The CDR3 protein is CASSLARANYGYTF. The CDR3 coding sequence is TGTGCCAGCAGCTTAGCGCGGGCTAACTATGGCTACACCTTC. The chain carries TRBV7-2 and TRBJ1-2; D is unclear. The CDR3 is made up of 14 amino acids. Trimming removed 0 bases from V and 0 bases from J, with 5 bases in between. The germline V gene has CDR1 SGHTA and CDR2 FQGNSA. Looking up the rest from reference TRBV7-2 and TRBJ1-2 gives the full variable domain: GAGVSQSPSNKVTEKGKDVELRCDPISGHTALYWYRQSLGQGLEFLIYFQGNSAPDKSGLPSDRFSAERTGGSVSTLTIQRTQQEDSAVYLCASSLARANYGYTFGSGTRLTVV.

This chain joins TRBV4-3 and TRBJ1-1, with no clear D. The CDR3 spans 13 residues. V was cut by 1 base and J by 1 base, with 4 bases left in between. Germline CDR1 reads LGHNA; CDR2 reads YSLEER. Here the CDR3 DNA reads TGCGCCAGCAGCCAAGGACAGAACACTGAAGCTTTCTTT. It specifies CASSQGQNTEAFF.

The CDR3 DNA sequence: TGTGCCAGCTCCCCGGGGGTGACCCAGCATTTT. It specifies CASSPGVTQHF. V is TRBV18 and J is TRBJ1-5, with TRBD1 as a possible D gene (5 bases). The germline V gene encodes CDR1 KGHSH and CDR2 LQKENI. The germline V and J ends were trimmed by 6 bases and 11 bases, with 11 bases remaining between them. This CDR3 region has 11 residues.

This chain uses TRBV24-1 with TRBJ2-1; possibly TRBD1 or TRBD2 for D (6 bases each). The V gene's germline CDR1 is KGHDR and CDR2 SFDVKD. Trimming shortened V by 7 bases and J by 5 bases, and 14 bases separated the two germline ends. The CDR3 runs 14 residues. CDR3 sequence: CATSDGGRNNEQFF. CDR3 nucleotides: TGTGCCACCAGCGACGGGGGCCGGAACAATGAGCAGTTCTTC.

The chain uses TRBV4-2 and TRBJ1-5; D ambiguous. From germline, CDR1 is LGHNA and CDR2 YNFKEQ. CDR3 size: 13 residues. The V and J ends lost 0 bases and 4 bases respectively, with 4 bases between them. DNA of the CDR3: TGTGCCAGCAGCCAAGACTCAAATCAGCCCCAGCATTTT. Translating gives CASSQDSNQPQHF.

The chain uses TRBV12-3 or TRBV12-4 and TRBJ1-2; D perhaps matches TRBD1 (6 bases). The CDR3 has 12 amino acids. The V end was cut by 6 bases, the J end by 8 bases, with 13 bases between. The CDR3, as DNA: TGTGCCAGCAGGTCAGGGGATGGAGGCTACACCTTC. Protein product: CASRSGDGGYTF.

This chain connects TRBV6-5 to TRBJ2-3; D is possibly TRBD1 (6 bases). V lost 5 bases, J lost 4 bases, and 10 bases lay in between. Germline CDR1 reads MNHEY; CDR2 reads SVGAGI. The CDR3 loop spans 13 amino acids. The CDR3 sequence: CASSLGQSDTQYF. CDR3 bases: TGTGCCAGCAGTCTCGGACAGTCAGATACGCAGTATTTT.

This clone was seen a handful of times. CDR3 DNA sequence: TGTGCCAGCAGCGTAGGAGAGTGGAGGAATGAGCAGTTCTTC. Its translation: CASSVGEWRNEQFF. The V gene is TRBV9, the J gene TRBJ2-1, with a tentative D call TRBD2 (5 bases). Germline V gene sequence: CDR1 SGDLS, CDR2 YYNGEE. There are 14 residues in the CDR3. V was pared by 0 bases and J by 7 bases, with 11 bases between.

This rearrangement joins TRBV29-1 to TRBJ1-1; 8 bases fit TRBD1. CDR1 SQVTM and CDR2 ANQGSEA come from the germline V gene. This CDR3 has 13 residues. The ends lost 4 bases at V and 4 bases at J; junction bases unmatched: 5. CDR3 nucleotides: TGCAGCGTTGCGGACAGGGTGGGCACTGAAGCTTTCTTT. As protein: CSVADRVGTEAFF.

CDR3 DNA: TGTGCCAGCTCACCCGAGGGACACCCGAACTATGGCTACACCTTC. Its translation is CASSPEGHPNYGYTF. V and J are TRBV18 and TRBJ1-2, with D possibly being TRBD1 (6 bases). The CDR3 consists of 15 residues. Germline V gene lookup returns CDR1 KGHSH and CDR2 LQKENI. The V and J ends lost 3 bases and 2 bases respectively, with 13 bases between them.

The V gene is TRBV4-2, the J gene TRBJ2-7, with D perhaps TRBD1 or TRBD2 (5 bases each). The CDR3 is 15 residues long. Germline V gives CDR1 LGHNA, CDR2 YNFKEQ. The V end was cut by 4 bases, the J end by 0 bases, with 13 bases between. The CDR3 spells CASSREGPSSYEQYF. The CDR3 coding sequence is TGTGCCAGCAGCCGTGAGGGACCAAGCTCCTACGAGCAGTACTTC.

The V and J genes are TRBV19 and TRBJ2-2; D is uncertain. Deletions cut 2 bases from V and 4 bases from J, with 8 bases between. CDR1 is LNHDA, CDR2 SQIVND, per germline (reference sequence). This CDR3 is 14 amino acids long. The CDR3 reads CASSIHPGTGELFF. DNA of the CDR3: TGTGCCAGTAGTATACACCCAGGCACCGGGGAGCTGTTTTTT.

At least ten counts were recorded for this clone. The chain combines TRBV7-9 with TRBJ1-1; 8 bases line up with TRBD1. Germline lookup yields CDR1 SEHNR and CDR2 FQNEAQ (reference sequence). The CDR3 length is 15 residues. The V and J ends lost 5 bases and 0 bases, in that order; junction bases with no gene match: 5. This chain's CDR3 is CASSRRDRLNTEAFF. In nucleotides, the CDR3 is TGTGCCAGCAGCCGCCGGGACAGGCTGAACACTGAAGCTTTCTTT.

V is TRBV6-1 and J is TRBJ1-1; D unclear. Trimming cost V 2 bases and J 0 bases, with 4 bases left between them. This CDR3 spans 13 amino acids. Germline assignment: CDR1 MNHNS and CDR2 SASEGT. The CDR3 DNA is TGTGCCAGCAGTGAACCCTTGAACACTGAAGCTTTCTTT. It is translated as CASSEPLNTEAFF.

The chain employs TRBV7-3 and TRBJ2-5, with 9 bases lining up with TRBD2. CDR3 size: 17 residues. V gave up 5 bases and J gave up 1 base; unmatched junction bases: 11. Germline-derived CDR1 and CDR2 are SGHTA and FQGTGA. CDR3 coding DNA: TGTGCCAGCAGCCCTCTCGGGGGCGGGAGGGCCCAAGAGACCCAGTACTTC. This gives the protein CASSPLGGGRAQETQYF.

The CDR3 bases are TGTGCCAGCAGCTTGGGATTATCAAAGATTAGGGGAACAGATACGCAGTATTTT. It specifies CASSLGLSKIRGTDTQYF. V is TRBV11-3 and J is TRBJ2-3, with a possible D match to TRBD1 (5 bases). Looked up from germline, CDR1 is SGHNT and CDR2 is YENEEA. V lost 3 bases to trimming and J lost 3 bases, with 22 bases between them. There are 18 residues in the CDR3.